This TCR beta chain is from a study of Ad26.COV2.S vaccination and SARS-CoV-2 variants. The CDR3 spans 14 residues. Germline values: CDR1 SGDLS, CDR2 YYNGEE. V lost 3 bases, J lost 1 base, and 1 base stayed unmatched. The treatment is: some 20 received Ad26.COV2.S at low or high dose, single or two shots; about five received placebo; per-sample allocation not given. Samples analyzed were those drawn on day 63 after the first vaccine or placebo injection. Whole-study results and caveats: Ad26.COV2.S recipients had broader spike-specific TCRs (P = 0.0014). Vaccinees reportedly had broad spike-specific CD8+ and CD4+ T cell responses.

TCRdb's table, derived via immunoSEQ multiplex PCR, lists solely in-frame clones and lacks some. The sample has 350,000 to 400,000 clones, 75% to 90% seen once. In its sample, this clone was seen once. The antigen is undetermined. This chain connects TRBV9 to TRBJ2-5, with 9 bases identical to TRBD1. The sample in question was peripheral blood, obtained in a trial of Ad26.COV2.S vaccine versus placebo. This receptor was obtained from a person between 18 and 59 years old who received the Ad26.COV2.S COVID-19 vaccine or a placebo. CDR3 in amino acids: CASSEDRGQETQYF. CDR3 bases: TGTGCCAGCAGCGAGGACAGGGGCCAAGAGACCCAGTACTTC.